This TCR beta chain was sequenced for a study of cytotoxic CD8 clonotypes in ibrutinib-treated CLL. Comment on this clone: Its antigen remains unknown.

Only in-frame clones appear in the TCRdb table, and some are missing; sequencing was by immunoSEQ multiplex PCR. The sample contains 20,000 or so clones, 65% to 85% of which appear only once. CDR1 is WSHSY, CDR2 SAAADI, per germline. The CDR3 has 15 amino acids. V lost 3 bases and J lost 0, with 9 bases in between. The study's findings and limits: Public clonotypes were rare and shrank or held steady on treatment.

The source was PBMCs, collected before ibrutinib treatment. This TCR derives from a human donor with chronic lymphocytic leukemia. The rearrangement joins TRBV10-2 to TRBJ1-5; no definite D call. CDR3 amino acids: CASSDFPYSNQPQHF. As DNA, the CDR3 is TGCGCCAGCAGTGATTTCCCGTATAGCAATCAGCCCCAGCATTTT.